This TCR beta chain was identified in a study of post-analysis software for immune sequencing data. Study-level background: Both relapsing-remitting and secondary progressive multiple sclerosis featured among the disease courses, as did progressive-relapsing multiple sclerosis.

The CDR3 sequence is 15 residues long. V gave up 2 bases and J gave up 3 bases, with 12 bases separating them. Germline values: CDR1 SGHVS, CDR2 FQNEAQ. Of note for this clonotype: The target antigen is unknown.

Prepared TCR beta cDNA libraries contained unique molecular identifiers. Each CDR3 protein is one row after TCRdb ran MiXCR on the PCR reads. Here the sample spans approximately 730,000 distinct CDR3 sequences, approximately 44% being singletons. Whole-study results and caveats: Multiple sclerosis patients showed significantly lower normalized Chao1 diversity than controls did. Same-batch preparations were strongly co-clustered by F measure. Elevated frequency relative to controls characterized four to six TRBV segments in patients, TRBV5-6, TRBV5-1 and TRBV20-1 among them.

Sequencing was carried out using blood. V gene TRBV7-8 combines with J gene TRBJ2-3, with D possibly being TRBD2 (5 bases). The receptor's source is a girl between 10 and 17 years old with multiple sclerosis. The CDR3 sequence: CASSLLVRETDTQYF. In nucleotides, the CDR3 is TGTGCCAGCAGCTTATTAGTGAGGGAGACAGATACGCAGTATTTT.